Here is one T cell receptor (beta chain) with its context. Germline V CDR1 and CDR2: MNHEY, SVGAGI. V was pared by 2 bases and J by 2 bases, with 10 bases between. This CDR3 is 14 amino acids long. The data were obtained in a study of cytomegalovirus exposure and HLA in healthy donors. 60 Vbeta and 13 Jbeta primers were used in PCR. Profiled with immunoSEQ multiplex PCR; TCRdb holds only in-frame clones, not every one. The sample shows about 130,000 clones, and about 2% sits with its ten largest clones. Sequences were obtained from PBMCs. The origin of this receptor is a middle-aged man in good health and CMV-seronegative. V usage is TRBV6-5 and J usage is TRBJ2-7, with D tentatively TRBD1 (6 bases). The CDR3, as DNA: TGTGCCAGCAGTTACGGACAGCGTACCTACGAGCAGTACTTC. Translating it yields CASSYGQRTYEQYF.